This T cell receptor (beta chain) was identified during a study of CD8+ T cells in alopecia areata (dated by TCRdb to 2016 to 2019). For the wider study: The treated patients took part in an open-label pilot trial in which moderate-to-severe alopecia areata was treated with oral tofacitinib at 5 to 10 mg twice daily. Patients on tofacitinib were biopsied at baseline and after 4 and 24 weeks of treatment, and several of the patients also had a later scalp biopsy. For the treated patients, the SALT score, which quantifies what percentage of scalp surface area is affected, served as the measure of disease severity. Clonality in the scalp was compared among normal scalp (n=4), patchy alopecia areata scalp (n=8), and alopecia totalis/universalis scalp (n=8). Scalp tissue and sorted CD4+ and CD8+ peripheral blood T cells from patchy and totalis/universalis alopecia areata patients and from healthy controls were covered by human TCRbeta sequencing. In both human patients and the C3H/HeJ mouse model, the study applied high-throughput TCRbeta sequencing to look at T cell clonal expansion in alopecia areata. The RNA source kit depended on sample type: the PAXgene miRNA kit for fixed scalp, the miRNeasy kit for PBMCs, and the RNeasy kit for mouse skin. Amplification of TCRbeta CDR3 regions was done by immunoSEQ multiplex PCR using 35 Vbeta forward primers and 13 Jbeta reverse primers. Patients stayed on tofacitinib for 6 to 18 months and then had 6 months of follow-up off drug so that delayed response and recurrence could be assessed.

The method was the immunoSEQ multiplex PCR assay. For TCR sequencing, RNA was extracted from every sample and reverse transcribed into cDNA to serve as template. SuperScript III was used to make first-strand cDNA, primed with a 2:1 mix of oligo-dT and random hexamers. A synthetic immune receptor repertoire was used to gauge amplification bias, and whatever bias remained was removed computationally. The authors' analysis ran thus. Raw reads were preprocessed for error removal, and CDR3 was defined according to IMGT conventions as running from the conserved cysteine to phenylalanine. To get clonality, Shannon entropy was normalized by log2 of the number of productive unique TCRs and the result was subtracted from 1. CD4 or CD8 identity of scalp clones was inferred by cross-referencing scalp TCRbeta sequences with sorted blood CD4 and CD8 repertoires. Imported from immuneACCESS, the table was reduced by TCRdb to in-frame sequences with V and J called. These copies leave out some clones; in studies compared against another copy, an unresolved V gene accounts for under half, and the cause of the remainder is not known. V, J and clone size were drawn from that table, and D and trimming were deduced from the DNA. The sample table shows 250,000 to 300,000 clones, and over 45% are seen once. The top ten constitute approximately 1.7% of the sample.

To note about this clone: The antigen it recognizes is unknown. Base qualities are not at hand, and no much larger clone is one base apart.

The V and J ends are trimmed by 1 base and 4 bases, leaving 11 bases between them. CDR1 and CDR2 are drawn from the germline V gene: MGHRA, YSYEKL. Measured from the cysteine to the phenylalanine, the CDR3 is 15 residues long. The only DNA kept is the CDR3, 45 bases in frame from the first base. The time point label on this specimen signifies: 20 to 30 weeks on oral tofacitinib. The sample's treatment or condition label, in plain terms: oral pan-JAK inhibitor, 5-10 mg twice daily. From alopecia areata patients, peripheral blood was collected along with lesional scalp punch biopsies. PBMCs were separated by density centrifugation and stained for CD3, CD4 and CD8, after which CD4+ and CD8+ T cells were sorted on a FACSAria. Study-level results and caveats: During tofacitinib treatment, many expanded lesional clones stuck around in both scalp and blood, and this persistence may partly explain why relapse happens after treatment is stopped. Tofacitinib significantly decreased scalp clonality and the number of expanded CD8+ clones among the top 100 scalp clones. The treated cohort was small, with a single nonresponder, so links between baseline CD8+ expansion and response need larger studies. Lesional scalp, especially in alopecia totalis/universalis, showed higher clonality and more expanded CD8+ clones than normal scalp, suggesting antigenic drive. Scalp TCR repertoire analysis is complicated because resident alphabeta T cells in normal human skin are also sequenced, whereas mouse skin is dominated by gammadelta T cells. TCR sequences shared between patients were less clear than in mice, possibly partly because of HLA diversity in the patient population.

The V gene is TRBV4-1 and the J gene is TRBJ2-1; no D gene can be assigned with confidence. Sequencing used CD4+ T cells sorted from blood, obtained at week 24, from a patient treated with tofacitinib. The TCR comes from a human donor with alopecia areata. CDR3 reads: CASSQGVGSYNEQFF. At the DNA level, the sequence is TGCGCCAGCAGCCAAGGGGTTGGGTCATACAATGAGCAGTTCTTC.